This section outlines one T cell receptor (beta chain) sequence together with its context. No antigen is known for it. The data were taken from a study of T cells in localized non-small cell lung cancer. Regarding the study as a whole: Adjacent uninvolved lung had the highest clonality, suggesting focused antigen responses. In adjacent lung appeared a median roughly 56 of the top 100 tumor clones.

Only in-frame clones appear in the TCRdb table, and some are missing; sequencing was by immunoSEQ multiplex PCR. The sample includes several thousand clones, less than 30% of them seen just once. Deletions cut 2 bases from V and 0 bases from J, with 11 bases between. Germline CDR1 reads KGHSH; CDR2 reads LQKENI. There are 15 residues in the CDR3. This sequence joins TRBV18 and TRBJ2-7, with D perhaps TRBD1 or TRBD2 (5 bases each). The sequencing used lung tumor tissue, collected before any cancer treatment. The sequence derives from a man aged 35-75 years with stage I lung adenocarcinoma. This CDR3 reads CASSPVEGHSYEQYF. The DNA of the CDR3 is TGTGCCAGCTCACCAGTCGAGGGGCACTCCTACGAGCAGTACTTC.